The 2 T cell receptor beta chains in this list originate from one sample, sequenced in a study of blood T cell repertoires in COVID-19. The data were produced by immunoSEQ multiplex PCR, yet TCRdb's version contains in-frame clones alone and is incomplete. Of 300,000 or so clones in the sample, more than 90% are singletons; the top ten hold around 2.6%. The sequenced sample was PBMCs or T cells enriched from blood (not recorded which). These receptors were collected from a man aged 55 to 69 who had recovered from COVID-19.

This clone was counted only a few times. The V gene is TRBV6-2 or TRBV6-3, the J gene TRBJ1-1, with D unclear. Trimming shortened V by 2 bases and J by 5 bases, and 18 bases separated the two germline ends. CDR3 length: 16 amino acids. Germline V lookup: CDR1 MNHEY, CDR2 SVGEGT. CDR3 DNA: TGTGCCAGCAGTTACCGCAACATAGAACCTAGGACTGAAGCTTTCTTT. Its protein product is CASSYRNIEPRTEAFF.

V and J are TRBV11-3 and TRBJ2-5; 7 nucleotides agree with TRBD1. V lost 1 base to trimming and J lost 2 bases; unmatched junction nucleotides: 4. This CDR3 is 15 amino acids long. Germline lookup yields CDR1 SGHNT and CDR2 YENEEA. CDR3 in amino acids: CASSLGSGGQETQYF. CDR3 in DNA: TGTGCCAGCAGCTTAGGTTCAGGGGGACAAGAGACCCAGTACTTC.